The 15 T cell receptor beta chains presented below share a single source sample, sequenced in a study of human thymus T cells (TCRdb year 2020). Library preparation employed the immunoSEQ multiplex PCR assay. Here the immuneACCESS table is served through TCRdb, limited to in-frame sequences with V and J called. Missing clones are a known gap in these copies; in checked studies unresolved V genes cover under half, and the rest lacks a known reason. For this sample there are about 130,000 clones; about 95% appear just once. The ten largest clones represent under 0.025% of the sample. Thymus tissue was collected as surgical resects that were removed during corrective cardiac surgery. Sequencing was done on a sample of thymus tissue. The receptors derive from a boy younger than two with a congenital heart defect but otherwise immunologically healthy.

The chain joins TRBV7-2 to TRBJ2-2; no reliable D call. The CDR3 extends over 14 amino acids. V dropped 6 bases and J dropped 1 base, with 9 bases sitting between them. Germline CDR1 SGHTA, CDR2 FQGNSA. The CDR3 is CASRRTRNTGELFF. The CDR3 coding sequence is TGTGCCAGCAGACGGACCCGGAACACCGGGGAGCTGTTTTTT.

The chain recombines TRBV5-1 with TRBJ2-7; no definite D call. CDR3 length equals 14 residues. The V gene's germline CDR1 is SGHRS and CDR2 YFSETQ. The V gene lost 0 bases and the J gene lost 1 base, with 8 bases spanning the gap. CDR3 sequence reads: CASSLDSLSYEQYF. CDR3 sequence (DNA): TGCGCCAGCAGCTTGGACTCCTTGTCCTACGAGCAGTACTTC.

In this sample, this clone turned up once. The J gene is TRBJ2-3, the V gene TRBV9; no firm D call. CDR3 length: 14 amino acids. From germline, CDR1 is SGDLS and CDR2 YYNGEE. V was shortened by 9 bases and J by 3 bases, with 17 bases between the two germline ends. The CDR3 here is CAIPSPARTDTQYF. CDR3 sequence (DNA): TGTGCCATCCCCAGTCCAGCGAGGACAGATACGCAGTATTTT.

This clone appeared once. The chain employs TRBV7-9 and TRBJ1-1, with D perhaps TRBD1 (6 bases). The V and J ends lost 3 bases and 1 base respectively, with 12 bases between them. CDR3 length equals 15 residues. Germline CDR1 SEHNR, CDR2 FQNEAQ (reference sequence). CDR3 sequence (DNA): TGTGCCAGCAGCTTCGTCCTACAGGGGAACACTGAAGCTTTCTTT. It yields the protein CASSFVLQGNTEAFF.

V is TRBV9 and J is TRBJ2-4; D is undetermined. Trimming cost V 0 bases and J 6 bases, with 10 bases left between them. The CDR3 length is 14 residues. Germline V gene data show CDR1 as SGDLS and CDR2 as YYNGEE. The CDR3 reads CASSVEIGSNIQYF. The CDR3 DNA reads as TGTGCCAGCAGCGTAGAAATAGGCTCAAACATTCAGTACTTC.

The genes are TRBV19 and TRBJ1-2; D unresolved. The CDR3 extends over 12 amino acids. With 6 bases removed from V and 2 bases from J, the gap between germline ends came to 7 bases. Germline assignment: CDR1 LNHDA and CDR2 SQIVND (reference sequence). CDR3 bases: TGTGCCAGTAGGAGGCCGAACTATGGCTACACCTTC. This gives the protein CASRRPNYGYTF.

The chain combines TRBV11-3 with TRBJ2-2; unclear D gene. V gave up 1 base and J gave up 3 bases, with 6 bases separating them. The CDR3 contains 14 residues. Germline assignment: CDR1 SGHNT and CDR2 YENEEA. CDR3 loop: CASSLASHTGELFF. The CDR3 DNA reads TGTGCCAGCAGCTTAGCCAGCCACACCGGGGAGCTGTTTTTT.

The genes are TRBV6-4 and TRBJ2-1; tentative D call: TRBD1 (5 bases). Trimming removed 10 bases at V and 4 bases at J, with 17 bases between. The CDR3 runs to 14 residues. Looked up from germline, CDR1 is MRHNA and CDR2 is SNTAGT. The CDR3 DNA sequence: TGTGCCATCCACCAAGACAGCCCTTACAATGAGCAGTTCTTC. It translates to CAIHQDSPYNEQFF.

The chain links TRBV10-3 to TRBJ2-5, with D possibly being TRBD2 (6 bases). This CDR3 spans 12 amino acids. V dropped 8 bases and J dropped 1 base, with 8 bases sitting between them. Germline lookup yields CDR1 ENHRY and CDR2 SYGVKD. The CDR3, as DNA: TGTGCCATCGGGGGGACCCAAGAGACCCAGTACTTC. Protein product: CAIGGTQETQYF.

CDR3 in amino acids: CASSVRQGSTEAFF. The CDR3 DNA sequence: TGTGCCAGTAGCGTCAGACAGGGGAGCACTGAAGCTTTCTTT. This chain uses TRBV2 with TRBJ1-1; 8 bases fit TRBD1. V lost 9 bases to trimming and J lost 4 bases; unmatched junction nucleotides: 10. The CDR3 is made up of 14 amino acids. Germline V gene data show CDR1 as SNHLY and CDR2 as FYNNEI.

The rearrangement links TRBV19 to TRBJ1-2; D is unresolved. Germline loops: CDR1 LNHDA, CDR2 SQIVND (reference sequence). The CDR3 consists of 14 residues. Trimming removed 5 bases at V and 6 bases at J, with 16 bases between. The CDR3 DNA reads TGTGCCAGTAGTCCCCAGGTTATTGGTGATGGCTACACCTTC. Amino acid sequence: CASSPQVIGDGYTF.

The DNA for the CDR3 is TGTGCCAGCAGCCGGGACAGGGCCTACGAGCAGTACTTC. Translating gives CASSRDRAYEQYF. The chain employs TRBV14 and TRBJ2-7, with TRBD1 matching over 9 bases. Germline CDR1 reads SGHDN; CDR2 reads FVKESK. V lost 4 bases to trimming and J lost 2 bases; unmatched junction nucleotides: 0. The CDR3 is 13 amino acids.

J is TRBJ1-1 and V is TRBV15; 7 bases match TRBD1. Germline CDR1 LNHNV, CDR2 YYDKDF (reference sequence). The junction had 11 bases not matched to a gene; V was cut back by 5 bases and J by 5 bases. The CDR3 loop spans 15 amino acids. In DNA form, the CDR3 reads TGTGCCACCAGCCCATACAGGGGCCCAGGGACTGAAGCTTTCTTT. Its translation is CATSPYRGPGTEAFF.

CDR3 loop: CAGRTSGEVGEQYF. As DNA, the CDR3 is TGTGCCGGGAGGACTAGCGGGGAGGTGGGGGAGCAGTACTTC. The V gene is TRBV6-1, the J gene TRBJ2-7, with 12 positions matching TRBD2. Germline V lookup: CDR1 MNHNS, CDR2 SASEGT. Trimming cost V 11 bases and J 7 bases; bases outside gene matches: 12. The CDR3 loop spans 14 amino acids.

The J gene is TRBJ1-1, the V gene TRBV12-5, with a tentative D call TRBD1 (6 bases). Germline V gene lookup returns CDR1 LGHNT and CDR2 FRNRAP. With 6 bases removed from V and 0 bases from J, the gap between germline ends came to 8 bases. This CDR3 is 13 amino acids long. The CDR3 bases are TGTGCTAGTGGCCAGGGGTTGAACACTGAAGCTTTCTTT. It yields the protein CASGQGLNTEAFF.